This T cell receptor (beta chain) is from a study of quantifying T cell responses using KT2 cells (dated by TCRdb to about 2017). Looking at the study overall: RNA was DNase-treated and reverse transcribed with TCR alpha and beta constant-region primers, mostly using SuperScript III. The efficiency of the T4 ligation step under optimum conditions was estimated to be above 8%. To avoid over-amplification, PCR2 was carried out as a SYBR Green qPCR and halted once a predetermined fluorescence threshold was reached. Broader findings and caveats from the paper: Even at the lowest spike-in tested, roughly one KT2 cell per 100,000 PBMC, KT2 sequences were still detected. The numbers of KT2 alpha and beta sequences increased linearly with the number of input KT2 cells across several orders of magnitude. Saturation in the detection of KT2 sequences was observed at very high KT2 spike-in numbers. The study did not include a side-by-side comparison of this pipeline with other TCR sequencing techniques.

The receptor library was made with UMI-ligation and nested PCR. T4 RNA ligase 1 was used to ligate a single-stranded oligonucleotide containing the Illumina SP2 sequence and a UMI to the 3' end of the cDNA. PCR1 ran 4 cycles (98°C 15 s, 69°C 30 s, 72°C 40 s); the beta primer was an equimolar mix of RC1.1 and RC1.2 covering TRBC1 and TRBC2. From PCR2 onward, TCR alpha and beta chains were processed separately, and sample indices and Illumina adaptors were added. Placed after an 8-base spacer, the UMI was made up of 12 random nucleotides arranged as two hexamers with a spacer between them. Libraries were sequenced on an Illumina MiSeq with v2 2x251 paired-end chemistry, typically about a dozen samples per run. To boost diversity, each sequencing library was supplemented with PhiX DNA at roughly 5-7.5%. The authors' analysis ran thus. Raw reads were converted to FASTQ with bcl2fastq and demultiplexed by dual indices using Demultiplexor. Decombinator assigned V and J genes by tag matching, allowing a single base-pair mismatch. UMIs were used by Collapsinator to correct both sequencing errors and frequency errors caused by PCR heterogeneity. Decombinator identifiers were converted to nucleotide sequence by CDR3Translator, the sequences were translated to amino acids, and CDR3 was extracted using C- and N-terminal motifs. A cluster of KT2 sequences sharing one unique molecular identifier was counted as one distinct KT2 TCR. TCRdb reworked the public reads: Q25 trimming with fastp, MiXCR clone assembly, productive beta chains retained. Each CDR3 protein gets just one entry, which takes the most common genes and DNA from the rows behind it. Clone size and V and J calls follow TCRdb, not the original study. The sample table holds approximately 50,000 distinct CDR3 sequences, of which around 10% were seen once. The ten most abundant clones make up roughly a tenth of the sample.

This clonotype showed up many times. It has no known antigen specificity. The sample holds no much larger clone one base away, and base qualities are not on file. Known numbers of KT2, a T cell clone whose TCR had been sequenced previously, were spiked into unfractionated PBMC to test the sensitivity and accuracy of the pipeline. A range of KT2-to-PBMC ratios was set up by mixing KT2 cells into a fixed number of PBMC. The germline V gene (reference sequence) yields DFQATT for CDR1 and SNEGSKA for CDR2. The CDR3 holds 14 amino acids from the cysteine to the phenylalanine. The DNA shown is the 42-base CDR3, in frame from base 1. At the junction V is shortened by 6 bases and J by 0 bases, with 9 bases in between.

This receptor was identified in a human donor. The V gene is TRBV20-1 and the J gene is TRBJ2-6, with a tentative D gene TRBD2 over 5 matching bases. What was sequenced was PBMCs spiked with cells of the T cell clone KT2. DNA sequence: TGCAGTGCCGTTGGACTCTCTGGGGCCAACGTCCTGACTTTC. It encodes CSAVGLSGANVLTF.